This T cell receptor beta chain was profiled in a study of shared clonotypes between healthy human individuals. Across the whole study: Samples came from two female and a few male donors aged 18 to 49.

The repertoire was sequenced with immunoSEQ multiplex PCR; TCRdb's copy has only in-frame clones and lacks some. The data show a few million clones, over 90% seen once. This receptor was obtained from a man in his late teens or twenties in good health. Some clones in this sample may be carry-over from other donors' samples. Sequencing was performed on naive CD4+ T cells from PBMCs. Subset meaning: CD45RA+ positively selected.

CDR3 nucleotide sequence: TGTGCCAGCAGCGCGCGTCCTGGACAGGGCAGTGAGCAGTTCTTC. Its translation: CASSARPGQGSEQFF. The chain has TRBV9 and TRBJ2-1; TRBD1 matches at 8 bases. V shed 3 bases, J shed 9 bases, and the junction held 11 bases outside the gene matches. CDR1 is SGDLS, CDR2 YYNGEE, per germline. The CDR3 sequence is 15 residues long.